Following are 32 T cell receptor beta chains from one sample sequenced in a study of PD-L1 blockade in urothelial cancer. Using immunoSEQ multiplex PCR, the repertoire was profiled, and TCRdb retains in-frame clones only, with some absent. The data contain more than 55,000 clones, roughly 79% of them singletons. Time point described: pretreatment peripheral blood. The sample consisted of PBMCs, taken around atezolizumab (anti-PD-L1) treatment. The receptors shown here come from a man between 70 and 80 years old with urothelial cancer.

J is TRBJ2-3 and V is TRBV4-2, with 8 bases that match TRBD2. Germline values: CDR1 LGHNA, CDR2 YNFKEQ. V lost 1 base, J lost 7 bases, and 13 bases stayed unmatched. CDR3 length: 17 residues. The CDR3 here is CASSQVDSGATGNTQYF. CDR3 nucleotide sequence: TGTGCCAGCAGCCAAGTGGATAGCGGGGCTACCGGGAATACGCAGTATTTT.

The CDR3 DNA reads TGTGCCAGCAGCCGGGGCGGGGCGGTCAATGAGCAGTTCTTC. Protein sequence: CASSRGGAVNEQFF. The V call is TRBV6-5, the J call TRBJ2-1; weak D call: TRBD2 (6 bases). This CDR3 contains 14 residues. Trimming took 6 bases from V and 6 from J, leaving 15 bases between them. Germline V gives CDR1 MNHEY, CDR2 SVGAGI.

The gene calls are TRBV7-3 and TRBJ2-1; 8 bases fit TRBD2. Germline V gene lookup returns CDR1 SGHTA and CDR2 FQGTGA. The CDR3 is made up of 15 amino acids. Trimming cost V 5 bases and J 2 bases; bases outside gene matches: 5. The CDR3 nucleotides read TGTGCCAGCAGCGTGAGCGGGGGAACCTACAATGAGCAGTTCTTC. Protein sequence: CASSVSGGTYNEQFF.

J is TRBJ1-1 and V is TRBV7-9, with 10 bases identical to TRBD1. This CDR3 contains 19 residues. The J segment lost 5 bases and the V segment lost 5 bases, leaving 20 bases of the junction unmatched. Per germline, CDR1 SEHNR and CDR2 FQNEAQ (reference sequence). The CDR3 sequence is CASSPGQGWNTGTQTEAFF. The CDR3 nucleotides are TGTGCCAGCAGCCCGGGACAGGGGTGGAACACTGGGACTCAAACTGAAGCTTTCTTT.

The rearrangement joins TRBV7-9 to TRBJ2-5, with 8 bases matching TRBD1. The V and J ends lost 4 bases and 1 base, in that order; junction bases with no gene match: 2. In germline, CDR1 is SEHNR, CDR2 FQNEAQ (reference sequence). The CDR3 length is 14 residues. In DNA form, the CDR3 reads TGTGCCAGCAGCTCAGGACAGGGCCAAGAGACCCAGTACTTC. This codes for CASSSGQGQETQYF.

This chain links TRBV5-1 with TRBJ2-3; 8 nucleotides agree with TRBD2. The CDR3 is made up of 13 amino acids. Per germline, CDR1 SGHRS and CDR2 YFSETQ. After removal of 7 bases from V and 5 bases from J, the junction contained 6 bases not matched to a gene. The CDR3 bases are TGCGCCAGCTCCCCTGCGGGAGGAGATACGCAGTATTTT. Protein: CASSPAGGDTQYF.

The chain uses TRBV7-6 and TRBJ1-1; D perhaps matches TRBD1 (5 bases). V was pared by 5 bases and J by 0 bases, with 13 bases between. Germline V gives CDR1 SGHVS, CDR2 FNYEAQ. The CDR3 spans 15 residues. CDR3 DNA: TGTGCCAGCAGCCTGGGGGGGGTCATGAACACTGAAGCTTTCTTT. Its protein is CASSLGGVMNTEAFF.

In its sample, this clone was seen once. The J gene is TRBJ2-1, the V gene TRBV9, with TRBD2 matching 11 bases. Germline CDR1 and CDR2: SGDLS and YYNGEE. The CDR3 loop spans 17 amino acids. After removal of 4 bases from V and 6 bases from J, the junction contained 12 bases not matched to a gene. The CDR3: CASSLSGRAPTTNEQFF. DNA of the CDR3: TGTGCCAGCAGCCTTAGCGGGAGGGCCCCGACTACCAATGAGCAGTTCTTC.

The chain recombines TRBV29-1 with TRBJ2-1; maybe TRBD1 (7 bases). The V gene lost 7 bases and the J gene lost 9 bases, with 19 bases spanning the gap. Looked up from germline, CDR1 is SQVTM and CDR2 is ANQGSEA. The CDR3 runs 13 residues. The CDR3: CSAGTDVEGEQFF. CDR3 in DNA: TGCAGCGCCGGGACAGATGTGGAGGGTGAGCAGTTCTTC.

The chain combines TRBV4-3 with TRBJ2-5; D might be TRBD2 (6 bases). Looked up from germline, CDR1 is LGHNA and CDR2 is YSLEER. V was shortened by 4 bases and J by 2 bases, with 14 bases between the two germline ends. The CDR3 is made up of 15 amino acids. CDR3 DNA: TGCGCCAGCAGCCGCCAGGCGGGGATTCAAGAGACCCAGTACTTC. It encodes CASSRQAGIQETQYF.

Concerning this clone: A junction boundary mismatches the germline segment, possibly from a read error. J is TRBJ1-2 and V is TRBV7-8; 7 nucleotides align to TRBD1. The CDR3 loop spans 13 amino acids. From germline, CDR1 is SGHVS and CDR2 FQNEAQ. CDR3 region: CASSLAGTEDFRF. Written as DNA, the CDR3 is TGTGCCAGCAGCTTAGCTGGGACAGAAGATTTCCGCTTC.

The V gene is TRBV4-2, the J gene TRBJ2-3; D is undetermined. Trimming cost V 0 bases and J 2 bases, with 9 bases left between them. Germline lookup yields CDR1 LGHNA and CDR2 YNFKEQ. This CDR3 region has 15 residues. CDR3 loop: CASSQDRLTTDTQYF. Written as DNA, the CDR3 is TGTGCCAGCAGCCAAGATAGACTTACCACAGATACGCAGTATTTT.

This chain links TRBV19 with TRBJ1-1, with D hard to call. CDR1 is LNHDA, CDR2 SQIVND, per germline (reference sequence). Trimming removed 10 bases at V and 1 base at J, with 13 bases between. The CDR3 is made up of 13 amino acids. CDR3 DNA: TGTGCCACCTCAAAAGGGAGGAACACTGAAGCTTTCTTT. Translating gives CATSKGRNTEAFF. Supplemented by reference TRBV19 and TRBJ1-1, the full variable domain reads DGGITQSPKYLFRKEGQNVTLSCEQNLNHDAMYWYRQDPGQGLRLIYYSQIVNDFQKGDIAEGYSVSREKKESFPLTVTSAQKNPTAFYLCATSKGRNTEAFFGQGTRLTVV.

The chain links TRBV7-3 to TRBJ2-3, with no clear D. V lost 1 base, J lost 2 bases, and 10 bases lay in between. CDR1 is SGHTA and CDR2 is FQGTGA in the germline V gene. The CDR3 is 15 amino acids. This CDR3 reads CASSLIGGFTDTQYF. In nucleotides, the CDR3 is TGTGCCAGCAGCTTAATAGGCGGCTTCACAGATACGCAGTATTTT.

The V and J genes are TRBV6-5 and TRBJ2-1, with 11 bases fitting TRBD2. Germline CDR1 is MNHEY and CDR2 is SVGAGI. The junction had 4 bases not matched to a gene; V was cut back by 5 bases and J by 4 bases. The CDR3 runs 15 residues. The CDR3 sequence is CASSQTSGSYNEQFF. The CDR3 nucleotides are TGTGCCAGCAGTCAAACTAGCGGGAGTTACAATGAGCAGTTCTTC.

The V gene is TRBV27, the J gene TRBJ2-1; TRBD2 aligns across 9 bases. CDR1 and CDR2 (germline): MNHEY, SMNVEV (reference sequence). The CDR3 length is 17 residues. The V segment lost 0 bases and the J segment 1 base; nucleotides outside the gene matches: 4. The CDR3 DNA reads as TGTGCCAGCAGTTTATCGGCTAGCGGGGTATCCTACAATGAGCAGTTCTTC. Translated: CASSLSASGVSYNEQFF.

The chain combines TRBV9 with TRBJ1-1; 8 nucleotides align to TRBD1. The V gene end was trimmed by 4 bases and the J gene end by 3 bases; junction bases not matched to a gene: 2. This CDR3 contains 13 residues. Per the germline V gene, CDR1 is SGDLS and CDR2 is YYNGEE. The CDR3 coding sequence is TGTGCCAGCAGCAAACAGGGGGACACTGAAGCTTTCTTT. It is translated as CASSKQGDTEAFF.

The rearrangement uses TRBV19 and TRBJ1-2; 8 positions agree with TRBD1. Germline V gives CDR1 LNHDA, CDR2 SQIVND (reference sequence). The CDR3 extends over 17 amino acids. V trimming: 3 bases; J trimming: 3 bases; junction bases outside the gene matches: 12. The CDR3, as DNA: TGTGCCAGTAGTATCACCCCTCGACAGGGGTTAGACTATGGCTACACCTTC. Translation: CASSITPRQGLDYGYTF.

The V gene is TRBV6-6, the J gene TRBJ1-6; D is unclear. Trimming left V 2 bases short and J 7 bases short, with 3 bases between. Germline lookup yields CDR1 MNHNY and CDR2 SVGAGI (reference sequence). The CDR3 extends over 12 amino acids. In nucleotides, the CDR3 is TGTGCCAGCAGTTACCGGAATTCACCCCTCCACTTT. Its protein is CASSYRNSPLHF.

There are a few counts of this clone. This rearrangement joins TRBV7-2 to TRBJ2-2; 8 bases line up with TRBD2. The CDR3 totals 14 residues. Trimming removed 5 bases from V and 6 bases from J; junction bases left unmatched: 5. From germline, CDR1 is SGHTA and CDR2 FQGNSA. CDR3 coding DNA: TGTGCCAGCAGCGAACTGGGACTAGCCGGGGAGCTGTTTTTT. This sequence encodes CASSELGLAGELFF.

This clone counts as medium-sized (0.01 to 0.1%). This chain joins TRBV30 and TRBJ2-5; 8 bases match TRBD1. The CDR3 consists of 16 residues. The germline CDR1 and CDR2 sequences are GTSNPN and SVGIG (reference sequence). The V and J ends lost 0 bases and 4 bases, in that order; junction bases with no gene match: 10. The CDR3 protein is CAWSVGAGGSGETQYF. The DNA of the CDR3 is TGTGCCTGGAGTGTGGGAGCAGGGGGCTCGGGAGAGACCCAGTACTTC.

The rearrangement joins TRBV7-3 to TRBJ2-1, with D unresolved. The CDR3 covers 13 residues. From germline, CDR1 is SGHTA and CDR2 FQGTGA. Between the trimmed V and J ends, which lost 1 base and 8 bases, there was a span of 9 bases. Here the CDR3 DNA reads TGTGCCAGCAGCTTAAATCCGGCGGATGAGCAGTTCTTC. Encoded protein: CASSLNPADEQFF.

The chain joins TRBV15 to TRBJ1-4; tentative D call: TRBD1 (5 bases). V lost 4 bases to trimming and J lost 4 bases, with 7 bases between them. The germline CDR1 and CDR2 sequences are LNHNV and YYDKDF (reference sequence). The CDR3 is 13 residues long. The CDR3 protein is CATSTGHNEKLFF. The CDR3 DNA reads as TGTGCCACCAGCACCGGACATAATGAAAAACTGTTTTTT.

This chain joins TRBV29-1 and TRBJ2-3, with 9 bases that match TRBD2. Unmatched junction bases numbered 5, after V lost 7 bases and J lost 0 bases. Germline V lookup: CDR1 SQVTM, CDR2 ANQGSEA. This CDR3 is 14 amino acids long. The CDR3 protein is CSAGTSSSTDTQYF. In DNA, the CDR3 is TGCAGCGCCGGGACTAGCTCTAGCACAGATACGCAGTATTTT.

DNA for the CDR3: TGTGCCAGCAGCTTAGGACAGAGGGGGGAAAAACTGTTTTTT. It codes for CASSLGQRGEKLFF. The V and J genes are TRBV13 and TRBJ1-4; a weak D match, TRBD1 (6 bases). V dropped 0 bases and J dropped 8 bases, with 10 bases sitting between them. CDR3 length: 14 amino acids. Germline V lookup: CDR1 PRHDT, CDR2 FYEKMQ (reference sequence). Supplemented by reference TRBV13 and TRBJ1-4, the full variable domain reads AAGVIQSPRHLIKEKRETATLKCYPIPRHDTVYWYQQGPGQDPQFLISFYEKMQSDKGSIPDRFSAQQFSDYHSELNMSSLELGDSALYFCASSLGQRGEKLFFGSGTQLSVL.

The genes are TRBV5-1 and TRBJ1-3; no firm D call. The CDR3 sequence is 15 residues long. V was cut by 2 bases and J by 2 bases, with 11 bases left in between. Germline assignment: CDR1 SGHRS and CDR2 YFSETQ. CDR3 residues: CASSLGGYPGNTIYF. The CDR3 DNA sequence: TGCGCCAGCAGCTTAGGAGGGTACCCTGGAAACACCATATATTTT.

This sequence joins TRBV30 and TRBJ2-7; TRBD2 matches 7 bases. This CDR3 is built from 14 residues. The germline V gene has CDR1 GTSNPN and CDR2 SVGIG (reference sequence). V lost 4 bases to trimming and J lost 6 bases; unmatched junction nucleotides: 12. In DNA, the CDR3 is TGTGCCTGGACGGGGGGTGAGGGAGCTGGCGAGCAGTACTTC. Translated, it gives CAWTGGEGAGEQYF.

V is TRBV19 and J is TRBJ1-1; possibly TRBD1 for D (6 bases). The CDR3 length is 14 residues. In germline, CDR1 is LNHDA, CDR2 SQIVND (reference sequence). V was clipped by 6 bases and J by 0 bases, with 11 bases between them. CDR3 DNA: TGTGCCAGTAGAACTAGGGGGATGAACACTGAAGCTTTCTTT. This gives the protein CASRTRGMNTEAFF.

V usage is TRBV7-9 and J usage is TRBJ2-7; 10 bases are shared with TRBD1. The V gene's germline CDR1 is SEHNR and CDR2 FQNEAQ (reference sequence). J lost 8 bases, V lost 1 base, and 8 bases had no gene match. There are 15 residues in the CDR3. CDR3 nucleotide sequence: TGTGCCAGCAGCTTAGTCCCCGGACAGGGGGGGAAGCAGTACTTC. Translation: CASSLVPGQGGKQYF.

The chain carries TRBV9 and TRBJ2-1, with TRBD2 identical over 7 bases. Germline values: CDR1 SGDLS, CDR2 YYNGEE. This CDR3 spans 12 amino acids. V shed 0 bases and J 15 bases; nucleotides not matched to a gene: 6. CDR3 DNA: TGTGCCAGCAGCGTAGTGGGAGGGTCGATGTTCTTC. Its protein product is CASSVVGGSMFF.

The chain employs TRBV6-5 and TRBJ2-2; 10 positions match TRBD1. The germline gives CDR1 MNHEY, CDR2 SVGAGI. J lost 3 bases, V lost 6 bases, and 4 bases had no gene match. This CDR3 region has 15 residues. CDR3 DNA sequence: TGTGCCAGCAGGGGGGACAGGGGCTACACCGGGGAGCTGTTTTTT. Amino acid sequence: CASRGDRGYTGELFF.

This chain links TRBV30 with TRBJ1-3, with 7 bases fitting TRBD1. The CDR3 sequence is 16 residues long. V lost 2 bases to trimming and J lost 0 bases; unmatched junction nucleotides: 7. In germline, CDR1 is GTSNPN, CDR2 SVGIG (reference sequence). Written as DNA, the CDR3 is TGTGCCTGGAGTTTTTCCGGGACAGTCTCTGGAAACACCATATATTTT. It codes for CAWSFSGTVSGNTIYF. Using reference TRBV30 and TRBJ1-3 for the parts outside the CDR3, the full variable domain is SQTIHQWPATLVQPVGSPLSLECTVEGTSNPNLYWYRQAAGRGLQLLFYSVGIGQISSEVPQNLSASRPQDRQFILSSKKLLLSDSGFYLCAWSFSGTVSGNTIYFGEGSWLTVV.